Below are 19 T cell receptor beta chains sequenced from a single sample in a study of T cell repertoires in cytomegalovirus infection. Each CDR3 protein gets one entry after TCRdb re-called the reads with MiXCR. Among 150,000 to 200,000 distinct CDR3 sequences, about 30% were seen once, and the ten largest hold around 29%. Specimen: PBMCs. The source is a human donor in good health (CMV status not recorded). Some clones in this sample may be carry-over from other donors' samples.

The table lists this clonotype with a few counts. The rearrangement links TRBV6-1 to TRBJ1-1; TRBD1 might be the D (5 bases). The CDR3 is 11 residues long. Trimming removed 7 bases at V and 8 bases at J, with 11 bases between. Germline CDR1 and CDR2: MNHNS and SASEGT. The CDR3 DNA is TGTGCCAGCACCCTGGGGGGGGAAGCTTTCTTT. This sequence encodes CASTLGGEAFF.

This rearrangement joins TRBV4-3 to TRBJ2-5; TRBD1 matches at 8 bases. Trimming cost V 4 bases and J 2 bases; bases outside gene matches: 6. The germline gives CDR1 LGHNA, CDR2 YSLEER. CDR3 length: 15 amino acids. Here the CDR3 reads CASSRGTGTQETQYF. DNA for the CDR3: TGCGCCAGCAGCCGCGGGACAGGAACTCAAGAGACCCAGTACTTC.

The rearrangement joins TRBV10-1 to TRBJ2-1; no clear D. Looked up from germline, CDR1 is WNHNN and CDR2 is SYGVQD (reference sequence). The germline V and J ends were trimmed by 5 bases and 9 bases, with 11 bases remaining between them. This CDR3 has 12 amino acids. The CDR3 region is CASSPGLGEQFF. CDR3 bases: TGCGCCAGCAGTCCGGGTTTAGGTGAGCAGTTCTTC.

This chain connects TRBV7-6 to TRBJ1-2; D gene unclear. The CDR3 totals 13 residues. CDR1 is SGHVS and CDR2 is FNYEAQ in the germline V gene. V was cut by 3 bases and J by 8 bases, with 13 bases left in between. CDR3 amino acids: CASSLGPEAGYTF. The CDR3 region has the DNA TGTGCCAGCAGCTTGGGCCCCGAGGCCGGCTACACCTTC.

Only a few counts were recorded for this clonotype. V is TRBV19 and J is TRBJ2-3, with D maybe TRBD2 (5 bases). The ends were cut back, 6 bases at V and 0 bases at J, with 16 bases in the middle. The CDR3 spans 16 residues. The germline V gene has CDR1 LNHDA and CDR2 SQIVND (reference sequence). The CDR3: CASSFWTAESTDTQYF. As DNA, the CDR3 is TGTGCCAGTAGCTTCTGGACTGCGGAGAGCACAGATACGCAGTATTTT.

The chain recombines TRBV5-5 with TRBJ2-7; D unclear. V was clipped by 4 bases and J by 0 bases, with 8 bases between them. Per germline, CDR1 SGHKS and CDR2 YYEKEE (reference sequence). There are 13 residues in the CDR3. The DNA for the CDR3 is TGTGCCAGCAGCCCTTGGGACTCCTACGAGCAGTACTTC. Amino acid sequence: CASSPWDSYEQYF.

V is TRBV6-2 or TRBV6-3 and J is TRBJ2-2; 12 bases are a match to TRBD1. The germline V gene has CDR1 MNHEY and CDR2 SVGEGT. The CDR3 loop spans 18 amino acids. J was trimmed by 4 bases and V by 10 bases; bases with no gene match: 16. CDR3 sequence reads: CAIAPNPGQGAITGELFF. As DNA, the CDR3 is TGTGCCATCGCCCCCAACCCGGGACAGGGGGCCATCACCGGGGAGCTGTTTTTT.

This clonotype was seen ten or more times. The chain employs TRBV7-2 and TRBJ1-2, with TRBD1 matching 7 bases. J was trimmed by 8 bases and V by 3 bases; bases with no gene match: 6. The CDR3 length is 13 residues. Germline V CDR1 and CDR2: SGHTA, FQGNSA. CDR3: CASSFGTGEGYTF. The CDR3 region has the DNA TGTGCCAGCAGCTTTGGAACAGGGGAAGGCTACACCTTC.

This clonotype was counted ten times or more. This sequence joins TRBV4-2 and TRBJ1-1; D is undetermined. This CDR3 has 15 amino acids. V was cut by 0 bases and J by 1 base, with 9 bases left in between. Germline lookup yields CDR1 LGHNA and CDR2 YNFKEQ. CDR3 in amino acids: CASSQDWVQNTEAFF. DNA for the CDR3: TGTGCCAGCAGCCAAGATTGGGTACAGAACACTGAAGCTTTCTTT.

This sequence joins TRBV19 and TRBJ2-3; no definite D call. V was trimmed by 11 bases and J by 2 bases, leaving 11 bases between them. This CDR3 region has 12 residues. The germline V gene has CDR1 LNHDA and CDR2 SQIVND (reference sequence). CDR3 nucleotides: TGTGCCTCAAGAGGTAACACAGATACGCAGTATTTT. Encoded protein: CASRGNTDTQYF. Combining the CDR3 with reference TRBV19 and TRBJ2-3 gives the whole variable domain DGGITQSPKYLFRKEGQNVTLSCEQNLNHDAMYWYRQDPGQGLRLIYYSQIVNDFQKGDIAEGYSVSREKKESFPLTVTSAQKNPTAFYLCASRGNTDTQYFGPGTRLTVL.

This clonotype occurred many times. The genes are TRBV7-2 and TRBJ2-5, with D hard to call. V lost 0 bases, J lost 0 bases, and 5 bases lay in between. Germline assignment: CDR1 SGHTA and CDR2 FQGNSA. The CDR3 has 14 amino acids. DNA for the CDR3: TGTGCCAGCAGCTTAGCCTACCACCAAGAGACCCAGTACTTC. Its protein product is CASSLAYHQETQYF. Full variable domain (outside the CDR3, taken from reference TRBV7-2 and TRBJ2-5): GAGVSQSPSNKVTEKGKDVELRCDPISGHTALYWYRQSLGQGLEFLIYFQGNSAPDKSGLPSDRFSAERTGGSVSTLTIQRTQQEDSAVYLCASSLAYHQETQYFGPGTRLLVL.

This rearrangement joins TRBV28 to TRBJ2-7; D possibly corresponds to TRBD2 (6 bases). V was pared by 6 bases and J by 3 bases, with 9 bases between. Per germline, CDR1 MDHEN and CDR2 SYDVKM. This CDR3 is built from 12 residues. The CDR3 sequence is CASRGGVYEQYF. In DNA form, the CDR3 reads TGTGCCAGCAGGGGGGGAGTCTACGAGCAGTACTTC. Complete variable domain (other parts from reference TRBV28 and TRBJ2-7): DVKVTQSSRYLVKRTGEKVFLECVQDMDHENMFWYRQDPGLGLRLIYFSYDVKMKEKGDIPEGYSVSREKKERFSLILESASTNQTSMYLCASRGGVYEQYFGPGTRLTVT.

This clonotype was seen more than once but under ten times. The rearrangement links TRBV6-5 to TRBJ1-1; no firm D call. Trimming took 0 bases from V and 0 from J, leaving 8 bases between them. Germline CDR1 and CDR2: MNHEY and SVGAGI. The length of the CDR3 is 15 residues. CDR3 protein: CASSYSGEMNTEAFF. CDR3 DNA sequence: TGTGCCAGCAGTTACTCGGGAGAAATGAACACTGAAGCTTTCTTT.

The chain recombines TRBV10-3 with TRBJ1-5, with TRBD1 identical over 7 bases. Germline-derived CDR1 and CDR2 are ENHRY and SYGVKD. The CDR3 extends over 14 amino acids. With V trimmed by 6 bases and J by 2 bases, 4 bases remained unmatched. CDR3 DNA sequence: TGTGCCATCAGCCAGGGGGATGGCAATCAGCCCCAGCATTTT. Translation: CAISQGDGNQPQHF.

The CDR3 spells CSARDPRGSNEQYF. In DNA form, the CDR3 reads TGCAGTGCTAGAGATCCCAGGGGGAGTAACGAGCAGTACTTC. The V gene is TRBV20-1, the J gene TRBJ2-7; 7 bases agree with TRBD1. The CDR3 runs 14 residues. Germline values: CDR1 DFQATT, CDR2 SNEGSKA (reference sequence). The J segment lost 5 bases and the V segment lost 0 bases, leaving 7 bases of the junction unmatched.

The gene calls are TRBV5-6 and TRBJ2-2; 12 nucleotides align to TRBD2. The CDR3 totals 17 residues. Germline CDR1 SGHDT, CDR2 YYEEEE. V was clipped by 4 bases and J by 1 base; unmatched bases: 5. The DNA for the CDR3 is TGTGCCAGCAGCGCACTAGCGGGGGGTCTGAACACCGGGGAGCTGTTTTTT. It encodes CASSALAGGLNTGELFF. The variable domain in full, with the rest retrieved from reference TRBV5-6 and TRBJ2-2, is DAGVTQSPTHLIKTRGQQVTLRCSPKSGHDTVSWYQQALGQGPQFIFQYYEEEERQRGNFPDRFSGHQFPNYSSELNVNALLLGDSALYLCASSALAGGLNTGELFFGEGSRLTVL.

Only a few counts were recorded for this clonotype. This chain uses TRBV27 with TRBJ1-5, with a weak D call TRBD1 (6 bases). V was pared by 8 bases and J by 4 bases, with 21 bases between. CDR1 and CDR2 from the germline V gene are MNHEY and SMNVEV (reference sequence). This CDR3 has 16 residues. CDR3 protein: CASGQRTGQPNQPQHF. CDR3 nucleotides: TGTGCCAGCGGACAAAGGACCGGACAGCCTAATCAGCCCCAGCATTTT.

This clonotype was counted only a few times. The V and J genes are TRBV19 and TRBJ1-1; D may be TRBD1 (5 bases). Deletions cut 4 bases from V and 5 bases from J, with 11 bases between. CDR1 is LNHDA and CDR2 is SQIVND in the germline V gene (reference sequence). This CDR3 is built from 13 residues. The CDR3 DNA sequence: TGTGCCAGTAGTAAGCAGGGAGTGACTGAAGCTTTCTTT. It codes for CASSKQGVTEAFF. Complete variable domain (other parts from reference TRBV19 and TRBJ1-1): DGGITQSPKYLFRKEGQNVTLSCEQNLNHDAMYWYRQDPGQGLRLIYYSQIVNDFQKGDIAEGYSVSREKKESFPLTVTSAQKNPTAFYLCASSKQGVTEAFFGQGTRLTVV.

The chain couples TRBV20-1 to TRBJ2-7; D may be TRBD1 or TRBD2 (6 bases each). Trimming shortened V by 5 bases and J by 3 bases, and 14 bases separated the two germline ends. Germline CDR1 reads DFQATT; CDR2 reads SNEGSKA (reference sequence). The CDR3 is made up of 13 amino acids. For the CDR3, the DNA is TGCAGTGCTCCCGCCAGGGGACTCTACGAGCAGTACTTC. Protein product: CSAPARGLYEQYF.